The rows below give T cell receptor beta chains drawn from one sample of a study of blood T cell repertoires in COVID-19. Assay: immunoSEQ multiplex PCR; the TCRdb copy retains only in-frame clones and omits some. This table holds around 100,000 clones, 80% to 90% found once. The sequencing input was PBMCs or T cells enriched from blood (not recorded which). The receptors were gathered from a woman between 45 and 60 years old who had recovered from COVID-19. Both conserved end residues are trimmed from each CDR3. D genes are given only for firm matches.

v_call: TRBV3-1/TRBV3-2; cdr3_length: 14; j_call: TRBJ1-1; d_call: TRBD1; cdr3_aa: ASSQRTGTGGSEAF
v_call: TRBV5-4; cdr3_length: 14; j_call: TRBJ2-1; d_call: TRBD1; cdr3_aa: ASSPRTGGDYNEQF
v_call: TRBV6-5; cdr3_length: 13; j_call: TRBJ2-5; d_call: .; cdr3_aa: ASGSETGRGVTQY
v_call: TRBV3-1/TRBV3-2; cdr3_length: 15; j_call: TRBJ2-1; d_call: TRBD2; cdr3_aa: ASSSHSGGHSYNEQF
v_call: TRBV5-6; cdr3_length: 15; j_call: TRBJ2-3; d_call: TRBD2; cdr3_aa: ASSYGTSGTLLDTQY
v_call: TRBV28; cdr3_length: 12; j_call: TRBJ2-3; d_call: .; cdr3_aa: ASSFGSHTDTQY
v_call: TRBV28; cdr3_length: 12; j_call: TRBJ1-2; d_call: .; cdr3_aa: ASSRERALYGYT
v_call: TRBV5-6; cdr3_length: 12; j_call: TRBJ1-2; d_call: TRBD1; cdr3_aa: ASRPTGRNYGYT
v_call: TRBV9; cdr3_length: 12; j_call: TRBJ1-4; d_call: TRBD1; cdr3_aa: ASSVETGDEKLF
v_call: TRBV11-2; cdr3_length: 12; j_call: TRBJ2-3; d_call: .; cdr3_aa: ASSLDSGTDTQY
v_call: TRBV28; cdr3_length: 14; j_call: TRBJ2-7; d_call: TRBD2; cdr3_aa: ASSLLGLAGAREQY
v_call: TRBV11-2; cdr3_length: 13; j_call: TRBJ2-3; d_call: .; cdr3_aa: ASSSHLTVADTQY
v_call: TRBV5-6; cdr3_length: 14; j_call: TRBJ2-7; d_call: .; cdr3_aa: ASSFFIAGNSYEQY
v_call: TRBV2; cdr3_length: 12; j_call: TRBJ1-4; d_call: .; cdr3_aa: ASSPGFPDEKLF
v_call: TRBV7-2; cdr3_length: 12; j_call: TRBJ2-7; d_call: .; cdr3_aa: ASSFGGTETEQY
v_call: TRBV30; cdr3_length: 11; j_call: TRBJ1-2; d_call: TRBD1; cdr3_aa: AWSVDRAYGYT
v_call: TRBV7-9; cdr3_length: 14; j_call: TRBJ1-6; d_call: TRBD1; cdr3_aa: ASSEGTGENNSPLH
v_call: TRBV20-1; cdr3_length: 9; j_call: TRBJ2-7; d_call: .; cdr3_aa: SARVSAEQY
v_call: TRBV9; cdr3_length: 13; j_call: TRBJ2-2; d_call: TRBD2; cdr3_aa: ASSVSSGGTGELF
v_call: TRBV28; cdr3_length: 13; j_call: TRBJ1-5; d_call: .; cdr3_aa: ASSYWGGHDQPQH
v_call: TRBV29-1; cdr3_length: 12; j_call: TRBJ2-7; d_call: TRBD1; cdr3_aa: SVVRDRDNYEQY
v_call: TRBV10-3; cdr3_length: 12; j_call: TRBJ1-1; d_call: TRBD1; cdr3_aa: AISDSTGDTEAF
v_call: TRBV11-2; cdr3_length: 12; j_call: TRBJ1-2; d_call: .; cdr3_aa: ASSLDQGLTGYT
v_call: TRBV27; cdr3_length: 13; j_call: TRBJ2-3; d_call: TRBD2; cdr3_aa: AGGETGLAEDTQY
v_call: TRBV9; cdr3_length: 13; j_call: TRBJ1-5; d_call: .; cdr3_aa: ASSVTPDSNQPQH
v_call: TRBV6-1; cdr3_length: 17; j_call: TRBJ2-1; d_call: .; cdr3_aa: ASSEGLQGKALVYNEQF
v_call: TRBV11-3; cdr3_length: 10; j_call: TRBJ2-1; d_call: .; cdr3_aa: ASSRGYNEQF
v_call: TRBV21-1; cdr3_length: 14; j_call: TRBJ2-7; d_call: .; cdr3_aa: ASSKAYRGEAYEQY
v_call: TRBV5-4; cdr3_length: 13; j_call: TRBJ2-5; d_call: .; cdr3_aa: ASSLYARGQETQY
v_call: TRBV5-6; cdr3_length: 11; j_call: TRBJ2-7; d_call: TRBD1; cdr3_aa: ASSSDRVGEQY
v_call: TRBV7-3; cdr3_length: 16; j_call: TRBJ2-5; d_call: TRBD2; cdr3_aa: ASSPLGLAGVGRETQY
v_call: TRBV2; cdr3_length: 11; j_call: TRBJ1-5; d_call: TRBD1; cdr3_aa: ASSGDSNQPQH
v_call: TRBV2; cdr3_length: 12; j_call: TRBJ1-4; d_call: .; cdr3_aa: ASSGLQGNEKLF
v_call: TRBV6-4; cdr3_length: 11; j_call: TRBJ2-2; d_call: .; cdr3_aa: ASSDRRGGELF
v_call: TRBV27; cdr3_length: 13; j_call: TRBJ1-5; d_call: TRBD1; cdr3_aa: ASSLTGQGNQPQH
v_call: TRBV13; cdr3_length: 11; j_call: TRBJ2-5; d_call: .; cdr3_aa: ASSLDSQETQY
v_call: TRBV19; cdr3_length: 13; j_call: TRBJ2-1; d_call: .; cdr3_aa: ASSIESLVVNEQF
v_call: TRBV3-1/TRBV3-2; cdr3_length: 13; j_call: TRBJ2-2; d_call: TRBD1; cdr3_aa: ASSHPPQGTGELF